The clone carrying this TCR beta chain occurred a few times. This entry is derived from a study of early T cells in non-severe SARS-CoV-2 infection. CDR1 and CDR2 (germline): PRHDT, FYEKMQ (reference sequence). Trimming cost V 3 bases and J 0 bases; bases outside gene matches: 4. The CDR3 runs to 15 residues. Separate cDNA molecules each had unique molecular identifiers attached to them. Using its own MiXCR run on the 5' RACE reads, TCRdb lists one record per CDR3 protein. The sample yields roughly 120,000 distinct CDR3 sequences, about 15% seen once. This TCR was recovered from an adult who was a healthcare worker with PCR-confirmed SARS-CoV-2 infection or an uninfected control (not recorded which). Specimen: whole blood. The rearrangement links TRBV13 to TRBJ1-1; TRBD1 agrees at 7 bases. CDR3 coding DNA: TGTGCCAGCAGCTTGGAGGGACAGCTGAACACTGAAGCTTTCTTT. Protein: CASSLEGQLNTEAFF.